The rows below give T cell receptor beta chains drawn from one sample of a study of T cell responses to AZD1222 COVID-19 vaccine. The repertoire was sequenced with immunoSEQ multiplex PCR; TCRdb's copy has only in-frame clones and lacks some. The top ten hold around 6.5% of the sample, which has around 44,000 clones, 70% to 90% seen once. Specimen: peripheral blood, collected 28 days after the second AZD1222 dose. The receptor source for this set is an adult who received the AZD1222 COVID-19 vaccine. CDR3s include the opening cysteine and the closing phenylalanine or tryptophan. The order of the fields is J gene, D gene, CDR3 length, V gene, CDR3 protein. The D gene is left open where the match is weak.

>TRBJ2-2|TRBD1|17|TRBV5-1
CASSTGQGARNTGELFF
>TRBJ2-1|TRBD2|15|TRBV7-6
CASSPGASGRDEQFF
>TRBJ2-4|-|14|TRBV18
CASSQQGRENIQYF
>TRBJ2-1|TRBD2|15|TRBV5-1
CASSLMGLARNEQFF
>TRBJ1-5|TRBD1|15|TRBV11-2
CASSLDTGGSQPQHF
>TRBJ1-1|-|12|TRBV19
CASSISGPEAFF
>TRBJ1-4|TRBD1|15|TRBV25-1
CASSASTGGYEKLFF
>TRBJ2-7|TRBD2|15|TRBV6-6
CASSLRETRGYEQYF
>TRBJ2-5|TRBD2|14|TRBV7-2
CASSRSGRTETQYF
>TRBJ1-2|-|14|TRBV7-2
CASSEYGVNYGYTF
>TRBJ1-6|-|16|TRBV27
CASSLQGGYGNSPLHF
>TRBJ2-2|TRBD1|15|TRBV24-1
CATSDLDRGVGELFF
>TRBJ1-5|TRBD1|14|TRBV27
CASSKTGDGQPQHF
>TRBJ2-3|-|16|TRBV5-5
CASSLGFWGLTDTQYF
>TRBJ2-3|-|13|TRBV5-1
CASSFPGEDTQYF
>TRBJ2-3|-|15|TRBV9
CASSVVGLITDTQYF
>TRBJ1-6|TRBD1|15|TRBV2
CASSGEDRGWSPLHF
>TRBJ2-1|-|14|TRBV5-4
CASSSQRAYNEQFF
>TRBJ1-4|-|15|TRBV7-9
CASSRKGTTNEKLFF
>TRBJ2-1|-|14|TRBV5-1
CASSLDGSPREQFF
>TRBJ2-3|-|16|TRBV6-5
CASSYYVGQGTDTQYF
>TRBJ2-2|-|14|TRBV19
CASSISGNTGELFF
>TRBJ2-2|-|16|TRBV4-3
CASSRGLGENTGELFF
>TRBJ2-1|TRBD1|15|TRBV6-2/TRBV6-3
CASSRRDRGRNEQFF
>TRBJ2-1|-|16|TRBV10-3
CAISESRDPSLNEQFF
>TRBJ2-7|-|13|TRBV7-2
CASSVPPSLEQYF
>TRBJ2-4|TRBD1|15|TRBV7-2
CASRTPQGAKNIQYF
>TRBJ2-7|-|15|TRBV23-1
CASSQSTAHSYEQYF